This TCR beta chain comes out of a study of shared clonotypes between healthy human individuals. Findings and caveats of the study: Clonotypes which were not shared had lower generation probabilities than clonotypes that all four donors shared. Clonotype sharing among the donors was expected to vary with sequencing depth.

Genomic DNA from each subset was divided evenly over several immunoSEQ plates. Per the authors' pipeline: ImmunoSEQ junction-only sequences lacked quality scores, so their filtering differed. Some clones are missing from TCRdb's copy, which holds only in-frame ones; the method was immunoSEQ multiplex PCR. From that table come the V and J calls and clone size; the DNA was used to work out D and trimming. This table holds about 1 million clones, roughly 80% found once. Comments on this clone: The target antigen is unknown.

CDR1 SGHAT and CDR2 FQNNGV come from the germline V gene. There are 13 residues in the CDR3. V was shortened by 1 base and J by 6 bases, with 7 bases between the two germline ends. This chain connects TRBV11-2 to TRBJ2-1; D not resolved. The sequence derives from a man between 18 and 29 years old in good health. The sample consisted of memory CD4+ T cells sorted from blood. Subset described: CD45RA-negative fraction. The CDR3 is CASSLVGFNEQFF. The CDR3 coding sequence is TGTGCCAGCAGCTTAGTCGGTTTCAATGAGCAGTTCTTC.